This entry features one TCR beta chain sequence. Its antigen is unknown. The sample originates from a study of cytomegalovirus exposure and HLA in healthy donors. Study observations and caveats: Cytomegalovirus association was listed for about 180 TCR beta chains.

In the PCR, 60 Vbeta and 13 Jbeta primers were used. Clones were sequenced by immunoSEQ multiplex PCR, and TCRdb holds only the in-frame ones, with some missing. Here the sample spans under 200,000 clones, approximately 65% being singletons. This TCR derives from a man in his forties in good health and CMV-seronegative. Material for sequencing was PBMCs.

In DNA, the CDR3 is TGTGCCAGCAACCCTTCAAGGGGGGGAGAGACCCAGTACTTC. It is translated as CASNPSRGGETQYF. The rearrangement links TRBV7-9 to TRBJ2-5, with D perhaps matching TRBD2 (7 bases). CDR3 size: 14 residues. Trimming cost V 7 bases and J 4 bases, with 16 bases left between them. Per germline, CDR1 SEHNR and CDR2 FQNEAQ (reference sequence).